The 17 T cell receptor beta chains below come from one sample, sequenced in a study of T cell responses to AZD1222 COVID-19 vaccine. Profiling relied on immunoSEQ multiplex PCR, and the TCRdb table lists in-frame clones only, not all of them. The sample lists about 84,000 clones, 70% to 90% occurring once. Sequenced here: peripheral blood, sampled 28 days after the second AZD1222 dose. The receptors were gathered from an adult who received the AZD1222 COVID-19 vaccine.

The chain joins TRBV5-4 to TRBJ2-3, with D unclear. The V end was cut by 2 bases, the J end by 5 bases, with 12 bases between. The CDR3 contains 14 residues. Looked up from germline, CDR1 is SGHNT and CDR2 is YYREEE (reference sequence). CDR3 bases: TGTGCCAGCAGCTTCGCCCGCGCTCGAGATACGCAGTATTTT. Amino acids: CASSFARARDTQYF.

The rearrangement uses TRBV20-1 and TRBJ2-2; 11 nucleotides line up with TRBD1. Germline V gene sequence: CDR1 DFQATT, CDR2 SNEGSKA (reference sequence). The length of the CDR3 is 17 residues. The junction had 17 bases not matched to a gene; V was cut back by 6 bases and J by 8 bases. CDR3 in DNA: TGCAGTGCGAGTCCGCCTCCGGGACAGGGGGTCGGAGGGGAGCTGTTTTTT. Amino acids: CSASPPPGQGVGGELFF.

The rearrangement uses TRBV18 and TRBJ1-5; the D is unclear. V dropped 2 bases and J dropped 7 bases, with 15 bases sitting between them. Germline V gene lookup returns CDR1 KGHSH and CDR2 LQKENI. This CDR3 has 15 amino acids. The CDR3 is CASSPATRAGQPQHF. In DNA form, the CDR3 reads TGTGCCAGCTCACCAGCCACGCGGGCCGGGCAGCCCCAGCATTTT.

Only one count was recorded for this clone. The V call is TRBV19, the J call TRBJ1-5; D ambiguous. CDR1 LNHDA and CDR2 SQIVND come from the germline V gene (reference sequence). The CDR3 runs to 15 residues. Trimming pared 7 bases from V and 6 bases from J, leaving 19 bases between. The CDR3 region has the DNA TGTGCCAGTAATCCAGGACTCGGGCGGGGTCAGCCCCAGCATTTT. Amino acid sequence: CASNPGLGRGQPQHF.

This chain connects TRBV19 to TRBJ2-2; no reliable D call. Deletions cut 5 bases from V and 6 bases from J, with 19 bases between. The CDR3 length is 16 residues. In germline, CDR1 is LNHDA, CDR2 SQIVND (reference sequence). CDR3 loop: CASSVRTRTVPGELFF. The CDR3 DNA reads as TGTGCCAGTAGTGTTCGGACCAGGACGGTCCCCGGGGAGCTGTTTTTT.

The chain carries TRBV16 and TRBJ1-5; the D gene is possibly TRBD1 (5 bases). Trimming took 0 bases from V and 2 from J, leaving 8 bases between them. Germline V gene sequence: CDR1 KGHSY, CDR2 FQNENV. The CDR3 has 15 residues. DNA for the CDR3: TGTGCCAGCAGCCAATCCCCGGGGGGCAATCAGCCCCAGCATTTT. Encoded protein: CASSQSPGGNQPQHF.

The CDR3 protein is CASRGDRHNSPLHF. Written as DNA, the CDR3 is TGTGCCAGCAGAGGGGACAGACACAATTCACCCCTCCACTTT. This rearrangement joins TRBV28 to TRBJ1-6; TRBD1 matches 7 bases. Germline assignment: CDR1 MDHEN and CDR2 SYDVKM. This CDR3 is built from 14 residues. Trimming took 6 bases from V and 7 from J; bases not matched to a gene: 6.

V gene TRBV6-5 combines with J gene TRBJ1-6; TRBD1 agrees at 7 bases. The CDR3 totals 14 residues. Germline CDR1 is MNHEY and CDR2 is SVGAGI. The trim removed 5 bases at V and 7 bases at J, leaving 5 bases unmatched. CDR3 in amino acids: CASSMTGRNSPLHF. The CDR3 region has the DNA TGTGCCAGCAGTATGACAGGGCGAAATTCACCCCTCCACTTT.

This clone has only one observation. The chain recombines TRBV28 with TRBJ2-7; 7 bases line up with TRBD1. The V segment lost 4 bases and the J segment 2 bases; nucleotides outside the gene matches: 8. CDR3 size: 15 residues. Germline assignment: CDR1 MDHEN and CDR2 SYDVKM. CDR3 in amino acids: CASSSSGTVTYEQYF. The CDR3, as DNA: TGTGCCAGCAGTTCGTCCGGGACAGTTACCTACGAGCAGTACTTC.

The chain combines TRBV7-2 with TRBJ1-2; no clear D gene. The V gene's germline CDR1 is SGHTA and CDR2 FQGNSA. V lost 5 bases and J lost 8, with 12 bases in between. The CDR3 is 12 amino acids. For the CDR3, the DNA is TGTGCCAGCAGCCTCCAACTCGGGGGCTACACCTTC. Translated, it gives CASSLQLGGYTF.

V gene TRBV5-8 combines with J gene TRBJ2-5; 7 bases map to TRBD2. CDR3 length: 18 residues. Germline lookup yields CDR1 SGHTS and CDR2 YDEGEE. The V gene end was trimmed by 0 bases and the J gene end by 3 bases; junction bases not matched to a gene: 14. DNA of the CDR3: TGTGCCAGCAGCTTGGAAAGCCTAGCGGAGCCGGGGGAAGAGACCCAGTACTTC. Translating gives CASSLESLAEPGEETQYF.

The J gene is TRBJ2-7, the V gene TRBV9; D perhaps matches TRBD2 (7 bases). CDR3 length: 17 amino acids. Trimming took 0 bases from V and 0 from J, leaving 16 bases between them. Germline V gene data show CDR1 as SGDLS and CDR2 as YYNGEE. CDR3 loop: CASSVGGGGHSSYEQYF. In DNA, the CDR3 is TGTGCCAGCAGCGTAGGAGGGGGGGGACACAGCTCCTACGAGCAGTACTTC.

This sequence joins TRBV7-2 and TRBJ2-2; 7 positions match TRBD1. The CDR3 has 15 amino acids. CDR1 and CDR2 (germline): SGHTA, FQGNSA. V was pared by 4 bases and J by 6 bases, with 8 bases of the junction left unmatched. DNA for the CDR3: TGTGCCAGCAGCTCCTTGACAGGGTACGCCGGGGAGCTGTTTTTT. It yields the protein CASSSLTGYAGELFF. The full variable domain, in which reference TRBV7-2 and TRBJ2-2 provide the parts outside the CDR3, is GAGVSQSPSNKVTEKGKDVELRCDPISGHTALYWYRQSLGQGLEFLIYFQGNSAPDKSGLPSDRFSAERTGGSVSTLTIQRTQQEDSAVYLCASSSLTGYAGELFFGEGSRLTVL.

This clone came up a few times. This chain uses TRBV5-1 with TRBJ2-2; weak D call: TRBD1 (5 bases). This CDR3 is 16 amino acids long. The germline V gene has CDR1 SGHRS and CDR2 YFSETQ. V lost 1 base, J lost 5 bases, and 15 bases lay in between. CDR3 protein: CASSLYQGMRTGELFF. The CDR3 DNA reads TGCGCCAGCAGCTTGTATCAGGGAATGAGGACCGGGGAGCTGTTTTTT.

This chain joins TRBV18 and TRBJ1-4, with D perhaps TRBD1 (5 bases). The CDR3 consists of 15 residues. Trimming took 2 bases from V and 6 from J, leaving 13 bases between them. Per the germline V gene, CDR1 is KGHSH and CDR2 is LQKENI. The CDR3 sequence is CASSPSRVPHEKLFF. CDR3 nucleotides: TGTGCCAGCTCACCAAGCAGGGTTCCCCATGAAAAACTGTTTTTT.

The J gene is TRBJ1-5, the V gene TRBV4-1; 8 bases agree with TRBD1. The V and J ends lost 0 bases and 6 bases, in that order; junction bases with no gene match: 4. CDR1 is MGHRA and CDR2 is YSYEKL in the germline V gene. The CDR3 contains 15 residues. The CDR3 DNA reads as TGCGCCAGCAGCCAAGAACAGGACAGGGTTCAGCCCCAGCATTTT. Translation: CASSQEQDRVQPQHF.

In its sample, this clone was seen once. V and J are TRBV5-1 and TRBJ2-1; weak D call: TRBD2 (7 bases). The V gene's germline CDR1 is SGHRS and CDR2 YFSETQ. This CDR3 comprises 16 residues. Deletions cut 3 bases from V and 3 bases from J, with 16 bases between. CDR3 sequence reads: CASSSGAGAYYNEQFF. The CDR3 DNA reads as TGCGCCAGCAGCTCGGGGGCGGGAGCATACTACAATGAGCAGTTCTTC.